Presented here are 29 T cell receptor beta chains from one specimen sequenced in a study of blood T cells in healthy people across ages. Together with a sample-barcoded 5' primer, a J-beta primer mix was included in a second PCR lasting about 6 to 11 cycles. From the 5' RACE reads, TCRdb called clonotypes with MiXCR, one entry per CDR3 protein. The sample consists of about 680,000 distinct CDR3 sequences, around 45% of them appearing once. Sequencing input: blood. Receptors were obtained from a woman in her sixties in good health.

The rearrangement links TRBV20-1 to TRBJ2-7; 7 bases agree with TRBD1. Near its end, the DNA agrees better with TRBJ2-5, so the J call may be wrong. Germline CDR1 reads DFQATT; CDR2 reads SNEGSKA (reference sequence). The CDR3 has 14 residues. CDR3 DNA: TGCAGTGCCCCGTTGGGGACAGTTGGTGAGACCCAGTACTTC. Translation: CSAPLGTVGETQYF.

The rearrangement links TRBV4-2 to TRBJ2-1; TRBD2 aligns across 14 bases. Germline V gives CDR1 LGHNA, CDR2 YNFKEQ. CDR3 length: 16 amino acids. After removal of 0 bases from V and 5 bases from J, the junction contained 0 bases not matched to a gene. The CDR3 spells CASSQEGLAGDNEQFF. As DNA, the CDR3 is TGTGCCAGCAGCCAAGAGGGACTAGCGGGGGACAATGAGCAGTTCTTC.

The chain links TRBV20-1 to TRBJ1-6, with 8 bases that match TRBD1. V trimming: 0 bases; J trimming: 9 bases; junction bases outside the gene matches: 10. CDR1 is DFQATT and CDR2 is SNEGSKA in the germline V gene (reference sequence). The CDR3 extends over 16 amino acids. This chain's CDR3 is CSARESNSRGPSPLHF. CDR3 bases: TGCAGTGCTAGAGAGAGTAACAGCAGGGGGCCTTCACCCCTCCACTTT.

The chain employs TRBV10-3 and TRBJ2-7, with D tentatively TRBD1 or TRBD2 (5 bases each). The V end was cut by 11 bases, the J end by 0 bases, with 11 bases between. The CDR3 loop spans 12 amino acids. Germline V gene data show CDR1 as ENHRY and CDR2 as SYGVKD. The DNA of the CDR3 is TGTGCCGTGGGGACGTTCTCCTACGAGCAGTACTTC. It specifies CAVGTFSYEQYF.

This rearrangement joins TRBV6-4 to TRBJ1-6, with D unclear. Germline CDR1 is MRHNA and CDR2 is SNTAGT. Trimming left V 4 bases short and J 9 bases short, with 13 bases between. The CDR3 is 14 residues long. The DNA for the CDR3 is TGTGCCAGCAGTGCACCGGAAGGGATTTCACCCCTCCACTTT. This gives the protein CASSAPEGISPLHF.

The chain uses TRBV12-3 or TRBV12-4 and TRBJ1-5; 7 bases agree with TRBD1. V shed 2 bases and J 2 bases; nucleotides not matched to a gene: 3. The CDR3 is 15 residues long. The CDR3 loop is CASSLSTGGNQPQHF. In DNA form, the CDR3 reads TGTGCCAGCAGTTTAAGCACAGGGGGCAATCAGCCCCAGCATTTT.

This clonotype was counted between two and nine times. The CDR3 protein is CASTSGAGYGYTF. The CDR3 bases are TGTGCCAGCACCTCCGGGGCTGGCTATGGCTACACCTTC. The V call is TRBV7-9, the J call TRBJ1-2, with D perhaps matching TRBD1 (5 bases). The CDR3 extends over 13 amino acids. Per the germline V gene, CDR1 is SEHNR and CDR2 is FQNEAQ (reference sequence). The V and J ends lost 7 bases and 4 bases respectively, with 13 bases between them. The full variable domain, in which reference TRBV7-9 and TRBJ1-2 provide the parts outside the CDR3, is DTGVSQNPRHKITKRGQNVTFRCDPISEHNRLYWYRQTLGQGPEFLTYFQNEAQLEKSRLLSDRFSAERPKGSFSTLEIQRTEQGDSAMYLCASTSGAGYGYTFGSGTRLTVV.

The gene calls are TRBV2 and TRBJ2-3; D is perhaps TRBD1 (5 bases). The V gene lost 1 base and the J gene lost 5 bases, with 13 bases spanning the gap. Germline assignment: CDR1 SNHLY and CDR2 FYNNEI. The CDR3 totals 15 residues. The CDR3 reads CASSEVSQVQDTQYF. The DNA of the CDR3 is TGTGCCAGCAGTGAAGTTTCACAGGTGCAAGATACGCAGTATTTT.

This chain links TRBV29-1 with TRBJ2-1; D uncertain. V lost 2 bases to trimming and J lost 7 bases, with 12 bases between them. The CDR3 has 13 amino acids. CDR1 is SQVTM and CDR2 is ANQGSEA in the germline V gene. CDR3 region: CSVELGGRNEQFF. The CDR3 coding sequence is TGCAGCGTTGAACTGGGTGGTAGGAATGAGCAGTTCTTC.

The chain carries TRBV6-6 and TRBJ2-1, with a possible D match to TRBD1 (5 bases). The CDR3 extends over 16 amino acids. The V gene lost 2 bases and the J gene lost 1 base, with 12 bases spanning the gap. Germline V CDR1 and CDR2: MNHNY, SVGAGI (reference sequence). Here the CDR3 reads CASSYRGPRSYNEQFF. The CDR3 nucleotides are TGTGCCAGCAGTTACAGGGGCCCGAGGTCCTACAATGAGCAGTTCTTC.

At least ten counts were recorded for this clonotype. Here the CDR3 reads CASSLRGGSSYNEQFF. DNA for the CDR3: TGTGCCAGCAGCTTACGGGGCGGGAGTTCCTACAATGAGCAGTTCTTC. This sequence joins TRBV7-2 and TRBJ2-1; TRBD2 aligns across 7 bases. There are 16 residues in the CDR3. Germline loops: CDR1 SGHTA, CDR2 FQGNSA. Losses at the gene ends were 2 bases for V and 1 base for J; bases not matched to a gene: 5.

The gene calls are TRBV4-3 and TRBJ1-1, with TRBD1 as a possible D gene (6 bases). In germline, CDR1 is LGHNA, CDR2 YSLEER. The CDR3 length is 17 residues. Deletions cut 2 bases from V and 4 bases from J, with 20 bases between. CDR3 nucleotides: TGCGCCAGCAGCCAACACCCGTACCGACAGGATTTCACTGAAGCTTTCTTT. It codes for CASSQHPYRQDFTEAFF.

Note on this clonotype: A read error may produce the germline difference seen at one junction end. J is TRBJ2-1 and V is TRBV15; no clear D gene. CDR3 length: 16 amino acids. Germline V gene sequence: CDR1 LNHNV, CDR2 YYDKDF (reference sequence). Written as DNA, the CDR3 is TGTGCCACCGGCAGAGAGAGTCCCGGTAACTACAATGAGCAGTTCTTC. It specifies CATGRESPGNYNEQFF. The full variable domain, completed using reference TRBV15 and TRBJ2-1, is DAMVIQNPRYQVTQFGKPVTLSCSQTLNHNVMYWYQQKSSQAPKLLFHYYDKDFNNEADTPDNFQSRRPNTSFCFLDIRSPGLGDTAMYLCATGRESPGNYNEQFFGPGTRLTVL.

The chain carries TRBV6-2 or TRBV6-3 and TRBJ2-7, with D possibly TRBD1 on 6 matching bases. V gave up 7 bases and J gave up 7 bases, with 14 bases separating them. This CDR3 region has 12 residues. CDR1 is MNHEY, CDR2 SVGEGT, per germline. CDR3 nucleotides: TGTGCCAGCAAAGACAGGTCGTGGGAGCAGTACTTC. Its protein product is CASKDRSWEQYF.

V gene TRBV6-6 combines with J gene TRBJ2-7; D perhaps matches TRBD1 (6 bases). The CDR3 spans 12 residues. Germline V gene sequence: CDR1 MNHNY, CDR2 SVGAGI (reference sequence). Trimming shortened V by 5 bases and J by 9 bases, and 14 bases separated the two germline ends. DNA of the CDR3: TGTGCCAGCAGTCACAGGGTCGGTGGGCAGTACTTC. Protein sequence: CASSHRVGGQYF.

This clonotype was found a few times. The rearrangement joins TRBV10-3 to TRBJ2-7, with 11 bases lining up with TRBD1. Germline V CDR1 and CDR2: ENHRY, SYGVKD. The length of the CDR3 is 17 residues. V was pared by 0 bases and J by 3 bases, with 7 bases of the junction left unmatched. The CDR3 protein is CAISESKPGQGVYEQYF. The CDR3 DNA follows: TGTGCCATCAGTGAGTCTAAGCCGGGACAGGGGGTCTACGAGCAGTACTTC.

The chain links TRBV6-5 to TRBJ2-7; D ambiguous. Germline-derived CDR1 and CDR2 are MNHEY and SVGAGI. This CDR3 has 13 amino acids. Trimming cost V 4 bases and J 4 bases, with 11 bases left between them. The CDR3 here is CASSSQPLYEQYF. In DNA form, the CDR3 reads TGTGCCAGCAGTTCTCAACCCCTATACGAGCAGTACTTC.

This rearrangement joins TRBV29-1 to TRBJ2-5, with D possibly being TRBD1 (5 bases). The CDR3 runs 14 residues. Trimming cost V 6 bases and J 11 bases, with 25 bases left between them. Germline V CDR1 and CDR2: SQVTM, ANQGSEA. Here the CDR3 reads CSVLRDGLLNEQYF. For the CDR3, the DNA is TGCAGCGTGCTCAGGGATGGGCTTCTTAATGAGCAGTACTTC.

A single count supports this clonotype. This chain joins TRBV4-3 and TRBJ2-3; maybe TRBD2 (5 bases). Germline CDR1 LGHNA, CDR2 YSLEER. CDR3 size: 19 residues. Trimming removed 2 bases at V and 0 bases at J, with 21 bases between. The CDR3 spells CASSQPPINEGSSTDTQYF. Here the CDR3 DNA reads TGCGCCAGCAGCCAACCACCGATTAATGAGGGCTCTAGCACAGATACGCAGTATTTT.

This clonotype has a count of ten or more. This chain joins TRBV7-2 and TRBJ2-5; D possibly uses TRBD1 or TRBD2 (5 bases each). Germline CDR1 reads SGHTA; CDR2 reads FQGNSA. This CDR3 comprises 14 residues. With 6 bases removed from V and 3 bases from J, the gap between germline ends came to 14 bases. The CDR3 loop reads CASSYTGTEETQYF. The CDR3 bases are TGTGCCAGCAGTTACACCGGGACCGAAGAGACCCAGTACTTC. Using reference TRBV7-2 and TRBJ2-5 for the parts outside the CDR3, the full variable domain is GAGVSQSPSNKVTEKGKDVELRCDPISGHTALYWYRQSLGQGLEFLIYFQGNSAPDKSGLPSDRFSAERTGGSVSTLTIQRTQQEDSAVYLCASSYTGTEETQYFGPGTRLLVL.

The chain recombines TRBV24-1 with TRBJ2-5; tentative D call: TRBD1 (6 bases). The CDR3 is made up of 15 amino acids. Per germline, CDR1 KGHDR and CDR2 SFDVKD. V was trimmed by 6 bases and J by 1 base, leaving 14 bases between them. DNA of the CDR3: TGTGCCACCAGTAACTCTGACAGGTTCCAAGAGACCCAGTACTTC. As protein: CATSNSDRFQETQYF.

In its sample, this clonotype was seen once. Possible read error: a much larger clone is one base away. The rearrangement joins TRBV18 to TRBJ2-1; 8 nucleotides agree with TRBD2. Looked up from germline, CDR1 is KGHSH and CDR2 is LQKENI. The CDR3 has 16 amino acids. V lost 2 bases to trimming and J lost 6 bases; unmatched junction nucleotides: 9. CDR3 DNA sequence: TGTGCCAGCTCACCAGGGGCCCTAGCGGGTTCCAATGAGCAGTTCTTC. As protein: CASSPGALAGSNEQFF. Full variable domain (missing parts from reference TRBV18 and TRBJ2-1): NAGVMQNPRHLVRRRGQEARLRCSPMKGHSHVYWYRQLPEEGLKFMVYLQKENIIDESGMPKERFSAEFPKEGPSILRIQQVVRGDSAAYFCASSPGALAGSNEQFFGPGTRLTVL.

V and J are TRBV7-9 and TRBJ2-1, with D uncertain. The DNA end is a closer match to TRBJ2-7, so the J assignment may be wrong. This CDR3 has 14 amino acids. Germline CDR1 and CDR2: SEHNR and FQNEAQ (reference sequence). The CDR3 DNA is TGTGCCAGCAGCGCTGGGCAGGCCTACAATGAGCAGTACTTC. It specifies CASSAGQAYNEQYF.

In DNA form, the CDR3 reads TGTGCCAGCAGTTACCAGAGCGGGGGGGGCACAGATACGCAGTATTTT. Protein: CASSYQSGGGTDTQYF. The J gene is TRBJ2-3, the V gene TRBV6-5; 10 nucleotides align to TRBD2. The CDR3 is made up of 16 amino acids. The V gene's germline CDR1 is MNHEY and CDR2 SVGAGI. Unmatched junction bases numbered 3, after V lost 2 bases and J lost 1 base.

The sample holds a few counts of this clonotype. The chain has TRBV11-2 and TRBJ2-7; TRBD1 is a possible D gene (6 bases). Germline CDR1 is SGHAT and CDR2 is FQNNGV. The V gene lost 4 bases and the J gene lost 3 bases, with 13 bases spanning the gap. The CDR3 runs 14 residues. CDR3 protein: CASSSGQLHYEQYF. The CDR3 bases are TGTGCCAGCAGCTCAGGACAGCTTCACTACGAGCAGTACTTC.

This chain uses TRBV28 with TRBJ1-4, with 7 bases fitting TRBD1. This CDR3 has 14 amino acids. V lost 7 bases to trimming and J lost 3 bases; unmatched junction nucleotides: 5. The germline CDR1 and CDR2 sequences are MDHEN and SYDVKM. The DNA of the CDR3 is TGTGCCAGCAACTCGCAGGGGGCTAATGAAAAACTGTTTTTT. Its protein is CASNSQGANEKLFF.

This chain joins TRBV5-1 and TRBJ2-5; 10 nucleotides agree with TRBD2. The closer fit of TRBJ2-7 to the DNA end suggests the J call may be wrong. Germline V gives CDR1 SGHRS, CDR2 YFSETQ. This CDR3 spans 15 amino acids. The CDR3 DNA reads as TGCGCCAGCAGCCCGGAGCTAGCGGGAGTCCCCGAGCAGTACTTC. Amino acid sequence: CASSPELAGVPEQYF.

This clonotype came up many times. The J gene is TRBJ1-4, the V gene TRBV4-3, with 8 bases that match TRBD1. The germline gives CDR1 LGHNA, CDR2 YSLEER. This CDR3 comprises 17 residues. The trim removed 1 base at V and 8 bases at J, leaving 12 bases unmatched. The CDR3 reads CASSQGISGQGKEKLFF. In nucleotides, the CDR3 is TGCGCCAGCAGCCAAGGAATTAGTGGACAGGGAAAGGAAAAACTGTTTTTT.

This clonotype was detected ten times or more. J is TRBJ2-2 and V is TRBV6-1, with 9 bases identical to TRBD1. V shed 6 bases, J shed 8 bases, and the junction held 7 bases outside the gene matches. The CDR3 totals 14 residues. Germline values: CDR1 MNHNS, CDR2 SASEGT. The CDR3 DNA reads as TGTGCCAGCAGCGTACTACAGGGGGCGGGGGAGCTGTTTTTT. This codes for CASSVLQGAGELFF.